Detailed here is one TCR beta chain. Other nucleotide sequences from this sample produce the same CDR3. This specimen comes from a study of shared clonotypes between healthy human individuals. The CDR3 loop spans 12 amino acids. Trimming removed 4 bases at V and 3 bases at J, with 4 bases between. The germline CDR1 and CDR2 sequences are SQVTM and ANQGSEA. The assay was immunoSEQ multiplex PCR, and TCRdb's table has in-frame clones only and misses some. The sample holds 300,000 to 350,000 clones, roughly 80% seen once. This clonotype originated in a man aged 30 to 39 in good health. This chain links TRBV29-1 with TRBJ2-6; D not certain. The sample was memory CD4+ T cells sorted from blood. Subset: CD45RA-negative fraction. In DNA form, the CDR3 reads TGCAGCGTTGGAAGTGGGGCCAACGTCCTGACTTTC. Its translation is CSVGSGANVLTF.